This TCR beta chain was captured in a study of T-cell reconstitution after alpha-beta-depleted transplantation in children. This sample's TCRbeta library carried unique molecular identifier barcodes. TCRdb reprocessed the PCR reads via MiXCR and lists one record per CDR3 protein. The data contain hundreds of thousands of distinct CDR3 sequences, around 17% of them singletons. The CDR3 covers 20 residues. The TCR comes from a human donor who donated a stem cell graft to a child with acute myeloid leukemia. The chain is built from TRBV21-1 and TRBJ1-4; the table's D gene call, TRBD1, was not cross checked with the DNA. TRBV21-1 is termed a pseudogene. Sequences were derived from PBMCs from the stem cell graft donor, sampled from the stem cell graft. The CDR3: CASSIRRDRGMVRCPEKLFF. CDR3 DNA: TGTGCCAGCAGCATAAGGCGGGACAGGGGAATGGTACGATGTCCGGAAAAACTGTTTTTT.